Many counts were recorded for the clone carrying this T cell receptor (beta chain). As yet, its antigen is unknown. The data stem from a study of early T cells in non-severe SARS-CoV-2 infection. Study-wide context: The sequenced material was bulk RNA from unsorted whole blood, and its chains were unpaired.

Points from the study as a whole: VDJdb matches were skewed toward anti-spike CD8 T cell responses.

Germline CDR1 and CDR2: MNHEY and SMNVEV (reference sequence). This CDR3 has 12 residues. V gave up 3 bases and J gave up 7 bases, with 7 bases separating them. Unique molecular identifier tags were affixed to discrete cDNA molecules. TCRdb re-called the 5' RACE reads with MiXCR, one entry per CDR3 protein. This sample has 15,000 to 20,000 distinct CDR3 sequences, with approximately 5.4% found just once. The chain is built from TRBV27 and TRBJ2-1; possible D gene TRBD2, 6 bases. The clonotype was recovered from an adult who was a healthcare worker with PCR-confirmed SARS-CoV-2 infection or an uninfected control (not recorded which). Sample: whole blood. The CDR3, as DNA: TGTGCCAGCAGTTTTGGGGGGAATGAGCAGTTCTTC. Protein: CASSFGGNEQFF.